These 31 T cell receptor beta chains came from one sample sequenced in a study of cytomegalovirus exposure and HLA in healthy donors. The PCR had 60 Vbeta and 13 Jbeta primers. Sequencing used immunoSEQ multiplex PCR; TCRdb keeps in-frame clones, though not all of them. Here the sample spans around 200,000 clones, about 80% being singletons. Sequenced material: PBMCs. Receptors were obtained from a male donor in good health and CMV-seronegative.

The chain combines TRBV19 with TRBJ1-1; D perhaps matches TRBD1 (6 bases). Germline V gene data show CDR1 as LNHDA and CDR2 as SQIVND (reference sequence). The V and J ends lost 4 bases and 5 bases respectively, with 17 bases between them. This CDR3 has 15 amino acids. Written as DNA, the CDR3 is TGTGCCAGTAGTAGCCAGGCCGGGACAACTACTGAAGCTTTCTTT. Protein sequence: CASSSQAGTTTEAFF.

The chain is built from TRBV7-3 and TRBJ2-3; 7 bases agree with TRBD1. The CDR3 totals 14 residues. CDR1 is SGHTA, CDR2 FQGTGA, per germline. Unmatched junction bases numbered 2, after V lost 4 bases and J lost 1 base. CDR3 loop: CASSSGQGTDTQYF. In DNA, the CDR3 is TGTGCCAGCAGCTCAGGACAGGGCACAGATACGCAGTATTTT.

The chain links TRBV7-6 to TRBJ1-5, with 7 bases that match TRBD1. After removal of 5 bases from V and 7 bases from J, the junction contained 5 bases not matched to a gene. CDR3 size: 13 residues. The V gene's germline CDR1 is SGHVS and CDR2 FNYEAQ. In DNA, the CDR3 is TGTGCCAGCAGCCCCCCAGGGGGGCAGCCCCAGCATTTT. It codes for CASSPPGGQPQHF.

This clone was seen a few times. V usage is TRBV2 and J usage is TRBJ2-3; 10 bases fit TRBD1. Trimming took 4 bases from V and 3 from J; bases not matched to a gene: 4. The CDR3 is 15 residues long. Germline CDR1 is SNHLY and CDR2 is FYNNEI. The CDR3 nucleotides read TGTGCCAGCAGTGGGGACAGGGGAAGGACAGATACGCAGTATTTT. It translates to CASSGDRGRTDTQYF.

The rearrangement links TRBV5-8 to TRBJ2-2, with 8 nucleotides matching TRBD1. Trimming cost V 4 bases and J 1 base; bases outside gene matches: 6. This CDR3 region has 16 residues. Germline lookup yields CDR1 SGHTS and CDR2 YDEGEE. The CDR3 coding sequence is TGTGCCAGCAGCACCTGGACAGGGCTGAACACCGGGGAGCTGTTTTTT. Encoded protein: CASSTWTGLNTGELFF.

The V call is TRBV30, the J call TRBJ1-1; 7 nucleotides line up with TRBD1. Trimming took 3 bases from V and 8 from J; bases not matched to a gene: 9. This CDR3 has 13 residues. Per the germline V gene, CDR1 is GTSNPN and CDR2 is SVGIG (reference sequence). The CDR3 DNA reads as TGTGCCTGGAGGGCAGACAGGGAAGTAGAAGCTTTCTTT. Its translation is CAWRADREVEAFF.

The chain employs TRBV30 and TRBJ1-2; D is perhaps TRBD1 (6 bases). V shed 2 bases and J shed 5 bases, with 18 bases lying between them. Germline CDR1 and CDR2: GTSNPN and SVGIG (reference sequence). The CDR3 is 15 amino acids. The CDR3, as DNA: TGTGCCTGGAGTTCCTACAGGGATGGTAGTTATGGCTACACCTTC. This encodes CAWSSYRDGSYGYTF. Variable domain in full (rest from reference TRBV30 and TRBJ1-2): SQTIHQWPATLVQPVGSPLSLECTVEGTSNPNLYWYRQAAGRGLQLLFYSVGIGQISSEVPQNLSASRPQDRQFILSSKKLLLSDSGFYLCAWSSYRDGSYGYTFGSGTRLTVV.

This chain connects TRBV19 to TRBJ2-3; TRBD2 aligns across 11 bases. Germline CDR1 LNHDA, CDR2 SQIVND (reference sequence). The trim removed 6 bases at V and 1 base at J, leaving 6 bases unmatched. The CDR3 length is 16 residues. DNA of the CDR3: TGTGCCAGTAGCATTCTAGCGGGGGGCCGCACAGATACGCAGTATTTT. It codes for CASSILAGGRTDTQYF.

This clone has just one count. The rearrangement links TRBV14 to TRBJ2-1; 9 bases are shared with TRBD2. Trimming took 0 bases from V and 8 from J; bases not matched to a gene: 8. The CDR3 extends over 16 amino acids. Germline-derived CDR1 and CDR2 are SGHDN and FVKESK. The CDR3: CASSQDLAGVFDEQFF. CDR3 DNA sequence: TGTGCCAGCAGCCAAGACTTAGCGGGAGTCTTCGATGAGCAGTTCTTC.

CDR3 DNA sequence: TGCGCCAGCGGGCTCCGTCCTCAGCCCTCCTACGAGCAGTACTTC. Translation gives CASGLRPQPSYEQYF. The V and J genes are TRBV5-1 and TRBJ2-7; no clear D gene. CDR1 SGHRS and CDR2 YFSETQ come from the germline V gene. Trimming removed 7 bases from V and 0 bases from J, with 17 bases in between. The CDR3 has 15 residues. The full variable domain, completed using reference TRBV5-1 and TRBJ2-7, is KAGVTQTPRYLIKTRGQQVTLSCSPISGHRSVSWYQQTPGQGLQFLFEYFSETQRNKGNFPGRFSGRQFSNSRSEMNVSTLELGDSALYLCASGLRPQPSYEQYFGPGTRLTVT.

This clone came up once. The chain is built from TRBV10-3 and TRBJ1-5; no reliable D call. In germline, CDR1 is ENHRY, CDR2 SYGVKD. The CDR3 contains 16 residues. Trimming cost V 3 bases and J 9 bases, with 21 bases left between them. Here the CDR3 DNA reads TGTGCCATCAGTGATGAGGGTCGGGAAGTCGGACGGCCCCAGCATTTT. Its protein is CAISDEGREVGRPQHF.

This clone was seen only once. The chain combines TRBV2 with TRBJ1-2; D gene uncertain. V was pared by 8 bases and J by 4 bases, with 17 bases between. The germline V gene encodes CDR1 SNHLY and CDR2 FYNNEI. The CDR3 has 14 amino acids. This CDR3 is CASPDPFGSYGYTF. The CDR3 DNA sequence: TGTGCCAGCCCCGACCCGTTCGGGTCCTATGGCTACACCTTC.

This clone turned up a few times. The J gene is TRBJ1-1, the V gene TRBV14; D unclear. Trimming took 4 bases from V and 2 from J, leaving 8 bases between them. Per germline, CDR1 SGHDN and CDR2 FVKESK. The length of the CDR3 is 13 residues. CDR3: CASSRGGNTEAFF. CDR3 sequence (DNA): TGTGCCAGCAGCCGCGGAGGAAACACTGAAGCTTTCTTT.

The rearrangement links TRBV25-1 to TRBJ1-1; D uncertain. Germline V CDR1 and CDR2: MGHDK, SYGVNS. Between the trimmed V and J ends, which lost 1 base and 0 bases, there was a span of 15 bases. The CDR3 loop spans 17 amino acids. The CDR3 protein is CASSESPRADLNTEAFF. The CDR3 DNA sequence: TGTGCCAGCAGTGAATCCCCCCGCGCGGATTTGAACACTGAAGCTTTCTTT.

CDR3 residues: CASSYVSYNEQFF. Written as DNA, the CDR3 is TGTGCCAGCAGCTACGTTTCCTACAATGAGCAGTTCTTC. The J gene is TRBJ2-1, the V gene TRBV27; D unclear. Trimming removed 6 bases at V and 1 base at J, with 7 bases between. The CDR3 sequence is 13 residues long. Per the germline V gene, CDR1 is MNHEY and CDR2 is SMNVEV (reference sequence).

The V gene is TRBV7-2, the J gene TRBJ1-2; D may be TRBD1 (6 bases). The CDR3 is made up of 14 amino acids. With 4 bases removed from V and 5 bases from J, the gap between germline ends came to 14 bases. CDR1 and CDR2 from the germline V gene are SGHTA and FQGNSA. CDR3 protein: CASSSDGTSYGYTF. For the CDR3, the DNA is TGTGCCAGCAGCTCGGACGGGACATCTTATGGCTACACCTTC.

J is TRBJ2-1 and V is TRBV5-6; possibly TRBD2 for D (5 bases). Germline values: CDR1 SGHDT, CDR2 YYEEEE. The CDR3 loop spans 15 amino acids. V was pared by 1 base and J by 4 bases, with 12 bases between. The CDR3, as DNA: TGTGCCAGCAGCTTGTCAGTCGGAGGTTACAATGAGCAGTTCTTC. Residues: CASSLSVGGYNEQFF.

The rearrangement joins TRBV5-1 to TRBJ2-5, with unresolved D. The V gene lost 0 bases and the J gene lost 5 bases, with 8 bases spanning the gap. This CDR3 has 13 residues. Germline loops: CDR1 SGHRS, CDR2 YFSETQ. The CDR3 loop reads CASSLELLETQYF. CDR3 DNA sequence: TGCGCCAGCAGCTTGGAGTTACTTGAGACCCAGTACTTC. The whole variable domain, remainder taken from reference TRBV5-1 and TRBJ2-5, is KAGVTQTPRYLIKTRGQQVTLSCSPISGHRSVSWYQQTPGQGLQFLFEYFSETQRNKGNFPGRFSGRQFSNSRSEMNVSTLELGDSALYLCASSLELLETQYFGPGTRLLVL.

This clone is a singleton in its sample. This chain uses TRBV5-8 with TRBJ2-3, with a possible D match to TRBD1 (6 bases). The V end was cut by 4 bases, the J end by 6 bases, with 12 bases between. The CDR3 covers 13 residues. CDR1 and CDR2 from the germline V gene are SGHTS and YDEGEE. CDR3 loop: CASSRVDRDTQYF. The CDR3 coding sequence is TGTGCCAGCAGCCGGGTCGACAGGGATACGCAGTATTTT.

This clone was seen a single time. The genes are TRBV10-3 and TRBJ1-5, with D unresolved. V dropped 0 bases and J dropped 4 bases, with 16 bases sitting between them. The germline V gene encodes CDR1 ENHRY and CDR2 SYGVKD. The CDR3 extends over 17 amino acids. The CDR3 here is CAISESEEVPSNQPQHF. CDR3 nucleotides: TGTGCCATCAGTGAGTCTGAGGAGGTTCCTTCGAATCAGCCCCAGCATTTT.

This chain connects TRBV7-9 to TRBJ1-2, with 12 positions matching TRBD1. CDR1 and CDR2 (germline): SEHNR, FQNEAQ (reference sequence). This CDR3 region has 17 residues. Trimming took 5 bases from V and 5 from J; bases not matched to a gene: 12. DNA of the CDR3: TGTGCCAGCAGCCGATCCGGGACAGGGGGCGATTGGTATGGCTACACCTTC. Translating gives CASSRSGTGGDWYGYTF.

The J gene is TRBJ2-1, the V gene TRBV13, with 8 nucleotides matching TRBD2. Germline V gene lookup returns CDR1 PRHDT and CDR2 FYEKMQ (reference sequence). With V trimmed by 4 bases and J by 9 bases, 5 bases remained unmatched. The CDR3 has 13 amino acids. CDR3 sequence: CASSSLAVGEQFF. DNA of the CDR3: TGTGCCAGCAGCTCACTAGCGGTTGGTGAGCAGTTCTTC.

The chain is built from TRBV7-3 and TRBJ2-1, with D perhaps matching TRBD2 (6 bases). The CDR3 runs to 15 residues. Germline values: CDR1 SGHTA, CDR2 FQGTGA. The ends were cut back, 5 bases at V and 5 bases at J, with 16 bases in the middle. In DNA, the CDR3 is TGTGCCAGCAGCCCCCTGGCGGGGCTCGACAATGAGCAGTTCTTC. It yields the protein CASSPLAGLDNEQFF.

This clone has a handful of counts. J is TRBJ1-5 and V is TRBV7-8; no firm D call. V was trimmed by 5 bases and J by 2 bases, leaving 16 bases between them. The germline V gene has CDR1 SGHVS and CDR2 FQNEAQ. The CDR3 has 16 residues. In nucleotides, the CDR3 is TGTGCCAGCAGCCCAACCCTAACTACTCGCAATCAGCCCCAGCATTTT. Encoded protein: CASSPTLTTRNQPQHF.

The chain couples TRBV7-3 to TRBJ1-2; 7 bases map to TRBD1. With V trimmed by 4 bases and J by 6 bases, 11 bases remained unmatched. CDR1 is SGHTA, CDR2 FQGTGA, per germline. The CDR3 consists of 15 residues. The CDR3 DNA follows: TGTGCCAGCAGCTCGACAGGGTTTTCGTTAGATGGCTACACCTTC. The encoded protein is CASSSTGFSLDGYTF.

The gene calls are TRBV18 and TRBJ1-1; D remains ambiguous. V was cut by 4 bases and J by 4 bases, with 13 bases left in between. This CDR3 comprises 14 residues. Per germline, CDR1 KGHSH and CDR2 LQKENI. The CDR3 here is CASSLRRDGTEAFF. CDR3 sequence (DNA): TGTGCCAGCTCACTCCGAAGAGATGGCACTGAAGCTTTCTTT.

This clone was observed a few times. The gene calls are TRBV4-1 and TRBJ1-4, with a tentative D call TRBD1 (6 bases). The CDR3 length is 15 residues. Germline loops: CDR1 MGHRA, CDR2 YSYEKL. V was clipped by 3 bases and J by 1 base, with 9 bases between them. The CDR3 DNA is TGCGCCAGCAGCCATCGCAGGGGAACTAATGAAAAACTGTTTTTT. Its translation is CASSHRRGTNEKLFF.

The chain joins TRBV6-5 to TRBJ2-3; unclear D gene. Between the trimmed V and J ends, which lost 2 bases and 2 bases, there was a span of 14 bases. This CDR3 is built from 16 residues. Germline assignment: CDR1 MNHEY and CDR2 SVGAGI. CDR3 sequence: CASSYGQKVFTDTQYF. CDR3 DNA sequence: TGTGCCAGCAGTTACGGGCAGAAAGTTTTCACAGATACGCAGTATTTT.

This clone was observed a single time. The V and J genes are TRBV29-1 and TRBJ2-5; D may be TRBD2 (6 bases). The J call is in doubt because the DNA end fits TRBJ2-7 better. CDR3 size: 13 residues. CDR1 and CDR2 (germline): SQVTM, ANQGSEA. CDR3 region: CSANPGDHYEQYF. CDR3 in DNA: TGCAGCGCTAACCCGGGGGACCACTACGAGCAGTACTTC.

CDR3 sequence: CASSSRRRSSYEQYF. For the CDR3, the DNA is TGTGCCAGCAGTTCCAGACGGAGGAGCTCCTACGAGCAGTACTTC. This chain uses TRBV6-1 with TRBJ2-7; D perhaps matches TRBD2 (5 bases). V was pared by 5 bases and J by 0 bases, with 14 bases between. This CDR3 is 15 amino acids long. CDR1 and CDR2 from the germline V gene are MNHNS and SASEGT.

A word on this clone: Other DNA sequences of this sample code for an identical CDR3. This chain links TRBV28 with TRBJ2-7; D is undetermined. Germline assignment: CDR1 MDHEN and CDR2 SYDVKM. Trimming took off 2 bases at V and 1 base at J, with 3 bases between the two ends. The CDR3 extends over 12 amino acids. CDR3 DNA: TGTGCCAGCAGTTTACTTTCCTACGAGCAGTACTTC. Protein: CASSLLSYEQYF.